This T cell receptor beta chain is drawn from a study of cytomegalovirus exposure and HLA in healthy donors. Study-wide points: The classifier reportedly diagnosed cytomegalovirus status with high specificity and sensitivity. CMV serostatus was the only recorded immune exposure for donors.

The CDR3 spans 12 residues. V lost 7 bases, J lost 2 bases, and 11 bases lay in between. Germline V gene sequence: CDR1 SQVTM, CDR2 ANQGSEA. Every donor was a healthy person donating bone marrow. With respect to this clone: What it recognizes is unknown.

The PCR had 60 Vbeta and 13 Jbeta primers. Measured with immunoSEQ multiplex PCR; TCRdb has only the in-frame clones, and not every one. This table holds 180,000 or so clones, 86% found once. The sequencing input was PBMCs. This sequence originates from a woman in her thirties in good health and CMV-seronegative. The V gene is TRBV29-1, the J gene TRBJ1-1; possible D gene TRBD1, 6 bases. The CDR3 DNA reads as TGCAGCGGAGGGGGGGGAAACACTGAAGCTTTCTTT. This encodes CSGGGGNTEAFF.